Listed here are 31 T cell receptor beta chains from one sample, sequenced in a study of T-cell memory formation after mild COVID-19. TCRdb re-called the 5' RACE reads with MiXCR, one entry per CDR3 protein. The table records 130,000 to 150,000 distinct CDR3 sequences, 15% to 20% of them present only once. Sequences were obtained from PBMCs or a T cell subset sorted from them (not recorded which). These receptors all stem from an adult woman who had mild COVID-19 (a few samples of this study predate the infection). Cell type and time point are not known.

V gene TRBV24-1 combines with J gene TRBJ2-5, with D unresolved. V dropped 6 bases and J dropped 1 base, with 11 bases sitting between them. The CDR3 spans 14 residues. CDR1 KGHDR and CDR2 SFDVKD come from the germline V gene. Here the CDR3 DNA reads TGTGCCACCAGTTTGGACGGATCCCAAGAGACCCAGTACTTC. Translated, it gives CATSLDGSQETQYF.

The gene calls are TRBV5-1 and TRBJ2-3; D is tentatively TRBD1 or TRBD2 (5 bases each). The CDR3 sequence is 14 residues long. With 7 bases removed from V and 0 bases from J, the gap between germline ends came to 12 bases. Germline CDR1 reads SGHRS; CDR2 reads YFSETQ. The CDR3 nucleotides are TGCGCCAGCTACCGGGACCTAAGCACAGATACGCAGTATTTT. Translating gives CASYRDLSTDTQYF.

This sequence joins TRBV5-1 and TRBJ1-1, with D possibly TRBD1 on 5 matching bases. Looked up from germline, CDR1 is SGHRS and CDR2 is YFSETQ. V gave up 6 bases and J gave up 4 bases, with 13 bases separating them. The CDR3 length is 13 residues. The DNA for the CDR3 is TGCGCCAGCATCAGGGAAGAAGGCACTGAAGCTTTCTTT. This sequence encodes CASIREEGTEAFF.

The chain recombines TRBV11-3 with TRBJ2-1; D is uncertain. Trimming took 5 bases from V and 5 from J, leaving 16 bases between them. The CDR3 sequence is 15 residues long. Germline V lookup: CDR1 SGHNT, CDR2 YENEEA. This chain's CDR3 is CASSADSQIHNEQFF. The CDR3 DNA reads TGTGCCAGCAGCGCAGACTCTCAAATACACAATGAGCAGTTCTTC.

This clonotype was counted between two and nine times. Here the CDR3 reads CASSTIKARGQPQHF. CDR3 bases: TGTGCCAGCAGTACCATCAAGGCACGCGGTCAGCCCCAGCATTTT. This rearrangement joins TRBV27 to TRBJ1-5; D unresolved. The CDR3 has 15 amino acids. CDR1 and CDR2 from the germline V gene are MNHEY and SMNVEV (reference sequence). V dropped 5 bases and J dropped 6 bases, with 17 bases sitting between them.

This clonotype was recorded a few times. The CDR3 is CATSRDVKDTPLYF. The CDR3, as DNA: TGTGCCACCAGCAGAGATGTGAAGGACACCCCCCTCTACTTC. J is TRBJ2-5 and V is TRBV15, with D possibly matching TRBD1 (5 bases). Deletions cut 0 bases from V and 14 bases from J, with 19 bases between. This CDR3 is built from 14 residues. Germline-derived CDR1 and CDR2 are LNHNV and YYDKDF (reference sequence).

This clonotype was counted only a few times. V gene TRBV7-8 combines with J gene TRBJ2-1; 7 nucleotides line up with TRBD1. V trimming: 6 bases; J trimming: 8 bases; junction bases outside the gene matches: 13. Germline-derived CDR1 and CDR2 are SGHVS and FQNEAQ. The CDR3 extends over 15 amino acids. CDR3 in DNA: TGTGCCAGCAGGGACGACGCAGGGGGAATCGATGAGCAGTTCTTC. This sequence encodes CASRDDAGGIDEQFF.

This chain uses TRBV20-1 with TRBJ1-6; a possible D gene is TRBD1 (5 bases). CDR3 length: 12 amino acids. Trimming left V 6 bases short and J 4 bases short, with 7 bases between. Germline V gives CDR1 DFQATT, CDR2 SNEGSKA (reference sequence). This CDR3 reads CSADTYNSPLHF. The CDR3 DNA reads as TGCAGTGCGGACACTTATAATTCACCCCTCCACTTT.

This clonotype appeared a few times. The rearrangement links TRBV25-1 to TRBJ2-2; D is undetermined. Trimming took off 5 bases at V and 5 bases at J, with 12 bases between the two ends. Germline V gene lookup returns CDR1 MGHDK and CDR2 SYGVNS. This CDR3 region has 14 residues. The CDR3 here is CASSSPVQTGELFF. In DNA form, the CDR3 reads TGTGCCAGCAGTTCCCCCGTCCAGACCGGGGAGCTGTTTTTT.

V and J are TRBV20-1 and TRBJ2-2; TRBD1 might be the D (6 bases). The CDR3 is 14 residues long. Trimming removed 6 bases from V and 4 bases from J, with 15 bases in between. Germline values: CDR1 DFQATT, CDR2 SNEGSKA (reference sequence). The CDR3 DNA reads as TGCAGTGCCGCCACAGGGTTAGGCACCGGGGAGCTGTTTTTT. Amino acids: CSAATGLGTGELFF.

In its sample, this clonotype was seen a few times. The chain combines TRBV18 with TRBJ2-1; 11 bases agree with TRBD2. With V trimmed by 0 bases and J by 5 bases, 0 bases remained unmatched. The germline CDR1 and CDR2 sequences are KGHSH and LQKENI. This CDR3 spans 15 amino acids. CDR3 sequence (DNA): TGTGCCAGCTCACCACCGACTAGCGGGAACAATGAGCAGTTCTTC. Protein sequence: CASSPPTSGNNEQFF.

The V and J genes are TRBV29-1 and TRBJ1-1, with unresolved D. The CDR3 totals 13 residues. From germline, CDR1 is SQVTM and CDR2 ANQGSEA. V lost 1 base, J lost 0 bases, and 6 bases lay in between. The CDR3 coding sequence is TGCAGCGTTGAAGGGAGGGTGAACACTGAAGCTTTCTTT. Translated: CSVEGRVNTEAFF.

This chain joins TRBV5-1 and TRBJ1-5; TRBD1 is a possible D gene (5 bases). Trimming cost V 3 bases and J 7 bases, with 14 bases left between them. Looked up from germline, CDR1 is SGHRS and CDR2 is YFSETQ. This CDR3 has 14 amino acids. The CDR3 here is CASSSGTSGQPQHF. The CDR3 coding sequence is TGCGCCAGCAGCTCCGGGACCTCGGGGCAGCCCCAGCATTTT.

This clonotype has just a few counts. The chain carries TRBV20-1 and TRBJ2-3; the match to TRBD2 covers 7 bases. The germline gives CDR1 DFQATT, CDR2 SNEGSKA (reference sequence). The CDR3 sequence is 12 residues long. Losses at the gene ends were 4 bases for V and 8 bases for J; bases not matched to a gene: 6. CDR3 DNA: TGCAGTGCTACTCTGACTAGCACTACGCAGTATTTT. Translation gives CSATLTSTTQYF.

The chain employs TRBV12-3 or TRBV12-4 and TRBJ1-1, with a tentative D call TRBD1 (5 bases). The CDR3 contains 13 residues. V lost 10 bases and J 1 base, leaving 13 bases between the germline ends. The CDR3: CATGRQGNTEAFF. The CDR3 DNA sequence: TGTGCCACCGGGCGGCAGGGGAACACTGAAGCTTTCTTT.

V usage is TRBV6-1 and J usage is TRBJ1-2, with 11 bases matching TRBD1. Germline V gives CDR1 MNHNS, CDR2 SASEGT. This CDR3 region has 13 residues. The J segment lost 8 bases and the V segment lost 5 bases, leaving 4 bases of the junction unmatched. The CDR3 DNA follows: TGTGCCAGCAGTACGGGACAGGGGGACGGCTACACCTTC. Translated: CASSTGQGDGYTF.

By proportion, this clonotype is medium-sized. The J gene is TRBJ2-5, the V gene TRBV5-1, with 7 bases identical to TRBD1. Germline lookup yields CDR1 SGHRS and CDR2 YFSETQ. The CDR3 covers 13 residues. The ends lost 4 bases at V and 5 bases at J; junction bases unmatched: 5. CDR3 in amino acids: CASSLTGVETQYF. DNA of the CDR3: TGCGCCAGCAGCCTTACAGGGGTGGAGACCCAGTACTTC.

This clonotype was seen a few times. The chain is built from TRBV5-1 and TRBJ2-1; 7 nucleotides line up with TRBD2. V shed 1 base, J shed 6 bases, and the junction held 10 bases outside the gene matches. The germline gives CDR1 SGHRS, CDR2 YFSETQ. CDR3 length equals 16 residues. The CDR3 bases are TGCGCCAGCAGCTTGTATGGCTACGGCGGGAGCAATGAGCAGTTCTTC. Encoded protein: CASSLYGYGGSNEQFF.

The chain couples TRBV20-1 to TRBJ2-7; 11 positions agree with TRBD1. This CDR3 is 14 amino acids long. V dropped 4 bases and J dropped 4; count of bases not matched to a gene: 6. CDR1 and CDR2 (germline): DFQATT, SNEGSKA (reference sequence). CDR3 residues: CSAISDRGHYEQYF. CDR3 bases: TGCAGTGCTATTTCGGACAGGGGGCATTACGAGCAGTACTTC.

In its sample, this clonotype was seen a few times. CDR3 DNA sequence: TGCGCCAGCAGCCAAATCCTTGCAGGGCAGGATGAGCAGTTCTTC. Amino acids: CASSQILAGQDEQFF. The chain joins TRBV4-1 to TRBJ2-1, with D maybe TRBD1 (5 bases). Germline lookup yields CDR1 MGHRA and CDR2 YSYEKL. The CDR3 sequence is 15 residues long. Trimming shortened V by 2 bases and J by 8 bases, and 16 bases separated the two germline ends.

This clonotype was seen ten or more times. The V and J genes are TRBV2 and TRBJ2-3; D is uncertain. Germline CDR1 and CDR2: SNHLY and FYNNEI. Trimming took off 2 bases at V and 0 bases at J, with 12 bases between the two ends. The CDR3 consists of 16 residues. CDR3 coding DNA: TGTGCCAGCAGTGAACTGGCGGTAACTAGCACAGATACGCAGTATTTT. Its protein is CASSELAVTSTDTQYF.

This clonotype has only a few counts. The chain couples TRBV5-1 to TRBJ2-1; a possible D gene is TRBD2 (5 bases). From germline, CDR1 is SGHRS and CDR2 YFSETQ. The CDR3 has 14 amino acids. Deletions cut 2 bases from V and 5 bases from J, with 11 bases between. The CDR3 region has the DNA TGCGCCAGCAGCTTAGGGATGAGGGACAATGAGCAGTTCTTC. Translated: CASSLGMRDNEQFF.

Only a few counts were recorded for this clonotype. The chain recombines TRBV20-1 with TRBJ1-1, with 7 bases identical to TRBD1. This CDR3 spans 15 amino acids. CDR1 DFQATT and CDR2 SNEGSKA come from the germline V gene (reference sequence). With V trimmed by 0 bases and J by 3 bases, 7 bases remained unmatched. The DNA of the CDR3 is TGCAGTGCTAGAGATGGAGGGGGCTATGACACTGAAGCTTTCTTT. Amino acid sequence: CSARDGGGYDTEAFF.

In its sample, this clonotype was seen a few times. The chain links TRBV28 to TRBJ1-1, with unresolved D. Germline V gene data show CDR1 as MDHEN and CDR2 as SYDVKM. V shed 5 bases and J shed 10 bases, with 20 bases lying between them. This CDR3 region has 14 residues. CDR3 region: CASSAPVAGGGAFF. The CDR3 DNA reads TGTGCCAGCAGTGCCCCTGTGGCGGGAGGTGGAGCTTTCTTT. The full variable domain, with the rest looked up from reference TRBV28 and TRBJ1-1, is DVKVTQSSRYLVKRTGEKVFLECVQDMDHENMFWYRQDPGLGLRLIYFSYDVKMKEKGDIPEGYSVSREKKERFSLILESASTNQTSMYLCASSAPVAGGGAFFGQGTRLTVV.

J is TRBJ2-6 and V is TRBV7-9; 8 bases line up with TRBD1. The germline V gene encodes CDR1 SEHNR and CDR2 FQNEAQ (reference sequence). The CDR3 totals 20 residues. The V and J ends lost 3 bases and 1 base, in that order; junction bases with no gene match: 14. In nucleotides, the CDR3 is TGTGCCAGCAGCTTCCTAAGTGAGAACAGGGGGGCGTCTGGGGCCAACGTCCTGACTTTC. Its protein is CASSFLSENRGASGANVLTF.

Many counts were recorded for this clonotype. The chain has TRBV12-3 or TRBV12-4 and TRBJ2-3; tentatively, D is TRBD2 (6 bases). The V end lost 4 bases, the J end lost 4 bases, and 15 bases lay between the germline ends. The CDR3 sequence is 15 residues long. The CDR3 DNA sequence: TGTGCCAGCAGTTCCTACATGGGGGGTGCAGATACGCAGTATTTT. This translates into CASSSYMGGADTQYF.

This clonotype came up a few times. This rearrangement joins TRBV6-5 to TRBJ2-1, with D perhaps given as TRBD1 or TRBD2 (5 bases each). Trimming shortened V by 4 bases and J by 9 bases, and 19 bases separated the two germline ends. Germline V CDR1 and CDR2: MNHEY, SVGAGI. This CDR3 has 15 amino acids. The DNA for the CDR3 is TGTGCCAGCAGTTCCCTCGGGACGGTGTTAGGTGAGCAGTTCTTC. As protein: CASSSLGTVLGEQFF.

DNA of the CDR3: TGTGCCAGCAGTTACGCCGGACAGGGAAGTCAGCCCCAGCATTTT. It yields the protein CASSYAGQGSQPQHF. The rearrangement links TRBV6-2 or TRBV6-3 to TRBJ1-5; 8 nucleotides agree with TRBD1. V lost 2 bases and J lost 6; bases outside the gene matches: 6. CDR1 is MNHEY, CDR2 SVGEGT, per germline. This CDR3 region has 15 residues.

V is TRBV15 and J is TRBJ2-1, with 14 bases that match TRBD2. Germline CDR1 and CDR2: LNHNV and YYDKDF (reference sequence). V lost 5 bases and J lost 8; bases outside the gene matches: 20. The CDR3 is 20 residues long. CDR3 nucleotide sequence: TGTGCCACCAGCGCTAGTCCGGGACTAGCGGGGGCTTGGGGAGGGTATGAGCAGTTCTTC. Translated: CATSASPGLAGAWGGYEQFF.

This clonotype was picked up a small number of times. The gene calls are TRBV3-1 and TRBJ2-5, with 7 bases that match TRBD2. Germline V lookup: CDR1 LGHDT, CDR2 YNNKEL (reference sequence). The CDR3 consists of 14 residues. The ends lost 3 bases at V and 5 bases at J; junction bases unmatched: 6. Here the CDR3 DNA reads TGTGCCAGCAGCCATGCGGGGGAGCGGGAGACCCAGTACTTC. Protein product: CASSHAGERETQYF.

This clonotype has only a few counts. The chain carries TRBV4-1 and TRBJ1-1; the match to TRBD1 covers 8 bases. This CDR3 contains 18 residues. Losses at the gene ends were 4 bases for V and 5 bases for J; bases not matched to a gene: 18. Germline lookup yields CDR1 MGHRA and CDR2 YSYEKL. CDR3 protein: CASSPGTGTSFTGTEAFF. DNA of the CDR3: TGCGCCAGCAGCCCAGGGACAGGTACCAGTTTTACCGGAACTGAAGCTTTCTTT.